This T cell receptor (beta chain) was sequenced for a study of shared clonotypes between healthy human individuals. As concerns this clone: The antigen remains undetermined.

Points from the study as a whole: Non-shared clonotypes displayed generation probabilities falling below those of clonotypes present in all four donors. Compared with memory subsets, naive subsets generally had larger estimated richness. What rarefaction showed was incomplete sorted-subset sequencing despite large depth.

CDR3 length equals 13 residues. V lost 0 bases and J lost 5, with 7 bases in between. Germline V gives CDR1 SGHDN, CDR2 FVKESK. Only in-frame clones appear in the TCRdb table, and some are missing; sequencing was by immunoSEQ multiplex PCR. The sample has about 2.3 million clones; under 95% are singletons. This chain links TRBV14 with TRBJ1-1; maybe TRBD1 (5 bases). The receptor was isolated from a man aged 18 to 29 in good health. Some clones in this sample may be carry-over from other donors' samples. Sequencing input: naive CD4+ T cells from PBMCs. Subset meaning: CD45RA+ positively selected. In nucleotides, the CDR3 is TGTGCCAGCAGCCAAGAAGAGGGGACTGAAGCTTTCTTT. As protein: CASSQEEGTEAFF.